This T cell receptor (beta chain) was obtained from a study of human T cells and chemical hapten exposure. CDR3 length equals 16 residues. Per the germline V gene, CDR1 is ENHRY and CDR2 is SYGVKD. With 1 base removed from V and 0 bases from J, the gap between germline ends came to 12 bases. This clonotype was counted a few times. Documented time point: patch test 3, about 24 weeks after DPC sensitization. Treatment indicated: therapeutic diphenylcyclopropenone sensitization with weekly scalp DPC. Each cDNA molecule in the library carried unique molecular identifiers. MiXCR, applied by TCRdb to the RACE reads, yields one record per CDR3 protein. Among about 160,000 distinct CDR3 sequences listed, about 30% were seen once.

The sample was whole blood, taken in connection with sensitization to the hapten diphenylcyclopropenone (DPC). The chain combines TRBV10-3 with TRBJ1-1, with unresolved D. The clonotype originates from a woman in her late teens or twenties with alopecia areata. Some clones in this sample may be carry-over from other donors' samples. CDR3 DNA: TGTGCCATCAGTGAGTTATTAACAAACATGAACACTGAAGCTTTCTTT. Amino acid sequence: CAISELLTNMNTEAFF.